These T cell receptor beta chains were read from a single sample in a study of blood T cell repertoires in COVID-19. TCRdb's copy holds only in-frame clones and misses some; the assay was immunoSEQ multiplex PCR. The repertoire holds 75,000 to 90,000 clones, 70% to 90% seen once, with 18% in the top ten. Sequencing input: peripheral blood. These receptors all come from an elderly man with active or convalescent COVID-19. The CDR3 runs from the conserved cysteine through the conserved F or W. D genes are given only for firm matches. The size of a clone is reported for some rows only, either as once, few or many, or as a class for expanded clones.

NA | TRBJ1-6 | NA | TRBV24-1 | TGTGCCACCAGTGAGGCGGGCCCCGGTATGCCCCTCCACTTT | CATSEAGPGMPLHF
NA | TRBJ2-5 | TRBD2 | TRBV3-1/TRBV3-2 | TGTGCCAGCAGCCAAAACAAGCGGGAGGAGACCCAGTACTTC | CASSQNKREETQYF
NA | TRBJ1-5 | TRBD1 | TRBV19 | TGTGCCAGTACGGGACAGGGCCAGCCCCAGCATTTT | CASTGQGQPQHF
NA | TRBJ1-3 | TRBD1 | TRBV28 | TGTGCCAGCAGTCCCCCCCTCGGGACAGGGTACTCTGGAAACACCATATATTTT | CASSPPLGTGYSGNTIYF
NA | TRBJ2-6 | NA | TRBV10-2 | TGCGCCAGCAGTGAGAACAGTCCGCGGGCCAACGTCCTGACTTTC | CASSENSPRANVLTF
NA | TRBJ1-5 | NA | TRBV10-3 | TGTGCCATCGGCTCGACGGGGGATGGCAATCAGCCCCAGCATTTT | CAIGSTGDGNQPQHF
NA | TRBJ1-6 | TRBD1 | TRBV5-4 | TGTGCCAGCACCTCGACAGGGGTTAATTCACCCCTCCACTTT | CASTSTGVNSPLHF
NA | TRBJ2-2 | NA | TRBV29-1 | TGCAGCCCGCTAGGCCCACAAAATAACACCGGGGAGCTGTTTTTT | CSPLGPQNNTGELFF
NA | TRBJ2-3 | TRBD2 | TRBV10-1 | TGCGCCAGCAGTGTAAGACTAGCGGGCAGCACAGATACGCAGTATTTT | CASSVRLAGSTDTQYF
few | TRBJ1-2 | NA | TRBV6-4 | TGTGCCAGCAGTGAGTTGGCGGAAGAAGCTTGGAGGGGCTACACCTTC | CASSELAEEAWRGYTF
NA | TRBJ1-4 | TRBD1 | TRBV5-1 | TGCGCCAGCAGCTTGCTTCCGACAGGGGATACAGATGAAAAACTGTTTTTT | CASSLLPTGDTDEKLFF
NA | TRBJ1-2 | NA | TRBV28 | TGTGCCGCTTGGGTGGCGCGGTTATATGGCTACACCTTC | CAAWVARLYGYTF
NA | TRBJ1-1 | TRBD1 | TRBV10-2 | TGCGCCAGCAGTGAAATCGACAGGGGGGCTGAAGCTTTCTTT | CASSEIDRGAEAFF
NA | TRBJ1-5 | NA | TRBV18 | TGTGCCAGCTCACCTTCCGGGCAGGGTCAGCCCCAGCATTTT | CASSPSGQGQPQHF
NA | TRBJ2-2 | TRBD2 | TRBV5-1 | TGCGCCAGCAGCTTCTCCGGGGGGGCCGGACGAACCGGGGAGCTGTTTTTT | CASSFSGGAGRTGELFF
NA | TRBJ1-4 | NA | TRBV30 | TGTGCCTGCCACCTAGGTAGGGGCGAATCGGAAAAACTGTTTTTT | CACHLGRGESEKLFF
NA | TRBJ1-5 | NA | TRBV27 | TGTGCCAGCACCTTCCGGGGGGGAGTGGGTCAGCCCCAGCATTTT | CASTFRGGVGQPQHF
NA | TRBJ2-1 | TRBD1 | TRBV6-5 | TGTGCCAGCAGGACAGGGGGTATCAGTGAGCAGTTCTTC | CASRTGGISEQFF
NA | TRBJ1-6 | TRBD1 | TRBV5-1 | TGCGCCAGCAGCCCCGGGACAGCTAATTCACCCCTCCACTTT | CASSPGTANSPLHF
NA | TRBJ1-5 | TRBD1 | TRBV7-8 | TGTGCCAGCAGCTTAGGACAGGGGGGTTACTGGTTGGGCAATCAGCCCCAGCATTTT | CASSLGQGGYWLGNQPQHF
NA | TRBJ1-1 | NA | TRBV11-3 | TGTGCCAGCAGCTTAGCAGGAACGAACACTGAAGCTTTCTTT | CASSLAGTNTEAFF
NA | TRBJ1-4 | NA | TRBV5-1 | TGCGCCAGCAGCTCGACAGGAGTTAATGAAAAACTGTTTTTT | CASSSTGVNEKLFF
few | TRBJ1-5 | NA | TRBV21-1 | TGTGCCAGCAGCCCAAAACTGACATTTTTCCCACCCAATCAGCCCCAGCATTTT | CASSPKLTFFPPNQPQHF
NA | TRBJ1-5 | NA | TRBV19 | TGTGCCAGTAGTATAATGGCTACAGGGAGCCAGCCCCAGCATTTT | CASSIMATGSQPQHF
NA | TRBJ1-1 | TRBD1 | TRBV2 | TGTGCCAGCAGTAATCCCGGGACAGCCAACACTGAAGCTTTCTTT | CASSNPGTANTEAFF
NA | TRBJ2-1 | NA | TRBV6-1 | TGTGCCAGCAGTGAGCTAGGTGATGAGCAGTTCTTC | CASSELGDEQFF
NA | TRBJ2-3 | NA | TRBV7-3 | TGTGCCAGCAGCCACGGGCGGGATGCAGATACGCAGTATTTT | CASSHGRDADTQYF